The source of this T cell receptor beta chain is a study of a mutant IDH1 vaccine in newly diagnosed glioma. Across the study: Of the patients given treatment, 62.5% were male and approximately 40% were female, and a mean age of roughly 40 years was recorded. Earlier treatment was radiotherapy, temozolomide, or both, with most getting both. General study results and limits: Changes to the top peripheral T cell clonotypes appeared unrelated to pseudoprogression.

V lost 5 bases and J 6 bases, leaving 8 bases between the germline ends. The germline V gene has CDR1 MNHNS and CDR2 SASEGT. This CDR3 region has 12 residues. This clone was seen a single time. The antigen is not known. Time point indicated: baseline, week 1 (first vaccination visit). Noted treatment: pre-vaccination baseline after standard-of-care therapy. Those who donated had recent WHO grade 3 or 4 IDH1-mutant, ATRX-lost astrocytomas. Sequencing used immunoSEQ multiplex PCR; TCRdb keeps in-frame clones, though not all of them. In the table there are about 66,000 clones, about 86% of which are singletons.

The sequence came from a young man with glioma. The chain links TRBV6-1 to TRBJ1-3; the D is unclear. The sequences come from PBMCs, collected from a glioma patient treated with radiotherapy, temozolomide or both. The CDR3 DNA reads TGTGCCAGCAGTCTCTTTTCAAACACCATATATTTT. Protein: CASSLFSNTIYF.